The subject of this entry is one T cell receptor beta chain. Method: immunoSEQ multiplex PCR; TCRdb's copy keeps in-frame clones and lacks some. The table has fewer than 75,000 clones, about 92% seen once. The data belong to a study of technical replicates of blood from a handful of donors. The germline CDR1 and CDR2 sequences are MNHEY and SVGAGI. This CDR3 is 14 amino acids long. V was pared by 5 bases and J by 6 bases, with 10 bases of the junction left unmatched. The rearrangement joins TRBV6-5 to TRBJ2-7, with 7 bases identical to TRBD1. Sequenced: T cells isolated from PBMCs. This TCR came from a human donor in good health. CDR3 sequence: CASSPGTDRREQYF. The CDR3 region has the DNA TGTGCCAGCAGTCCCGGGACAGATAGACGCGAGCAGTACTTC.